This TCR beta chain stems from a study of blood T cell repertoires in COVID-19. The CDR3 totals 16 residues. Germline CDR1 SGHNT, CDR2 YYREEE (reference sequence). Trimming cost V 0 bases and J 0 bases, with 12 bases left between them. The authors' processing: Cell counts per sample came from amplifying reference gene primers. TCRdb's table, derived via immunoSEQ multiplex PCR, lists solely in-frame clones and lacks some. V and J calls plus clone size are reproduced from that table; the DNA served to infer D and trimming. The sample records 85,000 to 100,000 clones, roughly nine tenths being singletons.

The chain combines TRBV5-4 with TRBJ1-1; no reliable D call. This receptor was taken from a man in his 60s with acute or convalescent COVID-19. Sequenced sample: peripheral blood. The chain's CDR3 is CASSLGSRTMNTEAFF. The CDR3 region has the DNA TGTGCCAGCAGCTTGGGTTCTAGAACAATGAACACTGAAGCTTTCTTT. The whole variable domain, remainder taken from reference TRBV5-4 and TRBJ1-1, is ETGVTQSPTHLIKTRGQQVTLRCSSQSGHNTVSWYQQALGQGPQFIFQYYREEENGRGNFPPRFSGLQFPNYSSELNVNALELDDSALYLCASSLGSRTMNTEAFFGQGTRLTVV.